The 22 T cell receptor beta chains in this list originate from one sample, sequenced in a study of T cells after yellow fever vaccination. TCRdb used MiXCR to reprocess the 5' RACE reads, holding one entry per CDR3 protein. Counted here are approximately 300,000 distinct CDR3 sequences, about 9.5% occurring once; the ten biggest clones make up roughly 18%. The starting material was PBMCs, obtained on the day of the first yellow fever vaccination. The receptors shown here come from a man aged 18-30 years who received the YFV17D yellow fever vaccine.

The sample holds many counts of this clonotype. The chain recombines TRBV5-1 with TRBJ2-3; 9 bases line up with TRBD2. The junction had 4 bases not matched to a gene; V was cut back by 2 bases and J by 0 bases. CDR3 length: 16 residues. Germline V CDR1 and CDR2: SGHRS, YFSETQ. This CDR3 reads CASSFKTSGSTDTQYF. CDR3 nucleotides: TGCGCCAGCAGCTTCAAGACTAGCGGCAGCACAGATACGCAGTATTTT. Full variable domain (rest looked up from reference TRBV5-1 and TRBJ2-3): KAGVTQTPRYLIKTRGQQVTLSCSPISGHRSVSWYQQTPGQGLQFLFEYFSETQRNKGNFPGRFSGRQFSNSRSEMNVSTLELGDSALYLCASSFKTSGSTDTQYFGPGTRLTVL.

A few counts support this clonotype. The chain links TRBV11-2 to TRBJ1-4; the D is unclear. This CDR3 comprises 14 residues. Per germline, CDR1 SGHAT and CDR2 FQNNGV. Trimming pared 2 bases from V and 7 bases from J, leaving 11 bases between. The CDR3 DNA follows: TGTGCCAGCAGCTTACTACCTATGGGTGAAAAACTGTTTTTT. The encoded protein is CASSLLPMGEKLFF.

Many counts were recorded for this clonotype. The chain is built from TRBV28 and TRBJ1-2; D perhaps matches TRBD1 (5 bases). This CDR3 has 13 residues. V lost 3 bases to trimming and J lost 8 bases, with 13 bases between them. Germline V gene sequence: CDR1 MDHEN, CDR2 SYDVKM. The CDR3 DNA reads TGTGCCAGCAGTTTGACAGACCTATGGGGCTACACCTTC. Translation: CASSLTDLWGYTF.

CDR3: CASSLVAQGVYEQYF. CDR3 DNA sequence: TGTGCCAGCAGCTTAGTCGCCCAGGGAGTCTACGAGCAGTACTTC. The V call is TRBV7-2, the J call TRBJ2-7; TRBD1 or TRBD2 may be the D gene (5 bases each). Germline CDR1 is SGHTA and CDR2 is FQGNSA. This CDR3 comprises 15 residues. V was cut by 1 base and J by 3 bases, with 13 bases left in between.

This clonotype was seen repeatedly, ten times or more. The chain uses TRBV7-2 and TRBJ2-3; 8 bases are a match to TRBD2. Trimming at V came to 3 bases and at J to 2 bases, leaving 4 bases not matched to a gene. The CDR3 contains 15 residues. The germline V gene has CDR1 SGHTA and CDR2 FQGNSA. The CDR3 DNA follows: TGTGCCAGCAGCTTCGGGACTAGTTACACAGATACGCAGTATTTT. It encodes CASSFGTSYTDTQYF.

In this sample, this clonotype turned up many times. The CDR3 nucleotides are TGTGCCAGCAGCCGTGGGACAGGGGGAATACAAGACTACGAGCAGTACTTC. This codes for CASSRGTGGIQDYEQYF. The chain couples TRBV7-3 to TRBJ2-7; 11 bases map to TRBD1. V lost 5 bases, J lost 3 bases, and 12 bases stayed unmatched. The germline V gene encodes CDR1 SGHTA and CDR2 FQGTGA. There are 17 residues in the CDR3.

This clonotype was observed a few times. The rearrangement uses TRBV18 and TRBJ1-4; 7 bases map to TRBD1. The CDR3 runs to 14 residues. Germline V gene sequence: CDR1 KGHSH, CDR2 LQKENI. V lost 3 bases to trimming and J lost 4 bases; unmatched junction nucleotides: 2. In DNA form, the CDR3 reads TGTGCCAGCTCACCCCGGGACAGTAATGAAAAACTGTTTTTT. Translated, it gives CASSPRDSNEKLFF.

The V gene is TRBV27, the J gene TRBJ1-5; unclear D gene. Germline lookup yields CDR1 MNHEY and CDR2 SMNVEV (reference sequence). This CDR3 spans 16 amino acids. Trimming removed 3 bases from V and 0 bases from J, with 12 bases in between. DNA for the CDR3: TGTGCCAGCAGTTTGGGAGGTCGGAATAGCAATCAGCCCCAGCATTTT. Translated, it gives CASSLGGRNSNQPQHF.

The chain joins TRBV5-4 to TRBJ1-2; D is undetermined. The CDR3 consists of 14 residues. Trimming left V 4 bases short and J 4 bases short, with 14 bases between. Germline CDR1 SGHNT, CDR2 YYREEE (reference sequence). In DNA form, the CDR3 reads TGTGCCAGCAGCCCCAGCCTGACTGGCTATGGCTACACCTTC. Translated: CASSPSLTGYGYTF.

This clonotype was seen more than once but under ten times. The V call is TRBV5-1, the J call TRBJ2-3; 8 nucleotides match TRBD2. The CDR3 extends over 15 amino acids. The germline V gene encodes CDR1 SGHRS and CDR2 YFSETQ. J was trimmed by 4 bases and V by 2 bases; bases with no gene match: 6. This CDR3 is CASSFIGGAPDTQYF. The DNA for the CDR3 is TGCGCCAGCAGCTTTATCGGGGGGGCCCCAGATACGCAGTATTTT.

This clonotype was found many times. V is TRBV5-1 and J is TRBJ2-7; the match to TRBD1 covers 9 bases. The V and J ends lost 4 bases and 8 bases, in that order; junction bases with no gene match: 7. This CDR3 comprises 13 residues. Per germline, CDR1 SGHRS and CDR2 YFSETQ. The CDR3 DNA follows: TGCGCCAGCAGCGAGGAACAGGGGGCGAAGCAGTACGTC. It encodes CASSEEQGAKQYV.

The chain carries TRBV5-1 and TRBJ1-2, with 10 positions matching TRBD1. Per germline, CDR1 SGHRS and CDR2 YFSETQ. Losses at the gene ends were 4 bases for V and 6 bases for J; bases not matched to a gene: 9. The CDR3 totals 15 residues. Here the CDR3 reads CASSPEGQGGNGYTF. The CDR3 nucleotides are TGCGCCAGCAGCCCAGAAGGACAGGGGGGCAATGGCTACACCTTC.

The genes are TRBV28 and TRBJ2-7, with 7 bases that match TRBD2. CDR1 is MDHEN, CDR2 SYDVKM, per germline. V was pared by 2 bases and J by 4 bases, with 11 bases of the junction left unmatched. The CDR3 is 16 amino acids. The CDR3 nucleotides are TGTGCCAGCAGTTTACGGGGGGAGCTGAGAAAATACGAGCAGTACTTC. It is translated as CASSLRGELRKYEQYF. The full variable domain, in which reference TRBV28 and TRBJ2-7 provide the parts outside the CDR3, is DVKVTQSSRYLVKRTGEKVFLECVQDMDHENMFWYRQDPGLGLRLIYFSYDVKMKEKGDIPEGYSVSREKKERFSLILESASTNQTSMYLCASSLRGELRKYEQYFGPGTRLTVT.

This clonotype was counted only a few times. The V and J genes are TRBV20-1 and TRBJ1-2; perhaps TRBD1 as D (5 bases). CDR3 length equals 15 residues. Germline CDR1 and CDR2: DFQATT and SNEGSKA (reference sequence). V lost 4 bases and J lost 0, with 15 bases in between. The CDR3 sequence: CSANPRAETNYGYTF. The CDR3 nucleotides are TGCAGTGCTAATCCCAGGGCAGAGACTAACTATGGCTACACCTTC.

This clonotype has only a few counts. The gene calls are TRBV30 and TRBJ1-1; maybe TRBD1 (5 bases). V lost 2 bases to trimming and J lost 6 bases, with 19 bases between them. Germline-derived CDR1 and CDR2 are GTSNPN and SVGIG (reference sequence). There are 15 residues in the CDR3. The CDR3 is CAWSKARTYGAEAFF. CDR3 nucleotides: TGTGCCTGGAGTAAAGCAAGGACATATGGCGCTGAAGCTTTCTTT.

The CDR3 region is CASSYRGRGGTEAFF. The CDR3 nucleotides read TGTGCCAGCTCTTACAGGGGGAGAGGGGGCACTGAAGCTTTCTTT. The gene calls are TRBV18 and TRBJ1-1; 8 bases line up with TRBD1. This CDR3 comprises 15 residues. With V trimmed by 6 bases and J by 4 bases, 10 bases remained unmatched. Germline values: CDR1 KGHSH, CDR2 LQKENI.

This clonotype was found many times. The J gene is TRBJ2-1, the V gene TRBV7-9; D uncertain. Germline CDR1 is SEHNR and CDR2 is FQNEAQ (reference sequence). The germline V and J ends were trimmed by 2 bases and 6 bases, with 5 bases remaining between them. The CDR3 is 12 residues long. The CDR3 sequence: CASSLYINEQFF. CDR3 nucleotide sequence: TGTGCCAGCAGCTTATACATCAATGAGCAGTTCTTC.

There are a few counts of this clonotype. The J gene is TRBJ1-4, the V gene TRBV4-3; D might be TRBD1 (6 bases). Germline loops: CDR1 LGHNA, CDR2 YSLEER. The germline V and J ends were trimmed by 0 bases and 8 bases, with 16 bases remaining between them. The CDR3 is made up of 16 amino acids. The chain's CDR3 is CASSQDRVRGPEKLFF. The CDR3 DNA reads as TGCGCCAGCAGCCAAGATCGCGTCAGGGGACCCGAAAAACTGTTTTTT.

This clonotype was seen more than once but under ten times. The genes are TRBV7-6 and TRBJ2-7; D not resolved. Germline CDR1 reads SGHVS; CDR2 reads FNYEAQ. V dropped 2 bases and J dropped 4 bases, with 6 bases sitting between them. CDR3 length: 12 residues. This chain's CDR3 is CASSLRRYEQYV. Here the CDR3 DNA reads TGTGCCAGCAGCTTAAGGAGATACGAGCAGTACGTC.

In this sample, this clonotype turned up many times. This sequence joins TRBV12-3 or TRBV12-4 and TRBJ1-5; TRBD1 matches at 9 bases. The CDR3 is 15 amino acids. The ends lost 4 bases at V and 5 bases at J; junction bases unmatched: 6. CDR3 residues: CASSWGTGLDQPQHF. CDR3 nucleotides: TGTGCCAGCAGTTGGGGGACAGGGTTGGATCAGCCCCAGCATTTT.

This clonotype has more than one count but fewer than ten. V usage is TRBV4-1 and J usage is TRBJ2-1; 12 bases are a match to TRBD2. CDR1 and CDR2 from the germline V gene are MGHRA and YSYEKL. The CDR3 runs to 15 residues. The junction had 3 bases not matched to a gene; V was cut back by 4 bases and J by 5 bases. The CDR3 bases are TGCGCCAGCAGCCGACTAGCGGGGGTTCACAATGAGCAGTTCTTC. This codes for CASSRLAGVHNEQFF.

Only a few counts were recorded for this clonotype. The V call is TRBV7-9, the J call TRBJ1-1, with D unresolved. CDR3 length equals 12 residues. Germline-derived CDR1 and CDR2 are SEHNR and FQNEAQ (reference sequence). The ends were cut back, 8 bases at V and 1 base at J, with 8 bases in the middle. The CDR3 sequence: CASFEGNTEAFF. The DNA of the CDR3 is TGTGCCAGCTTCGAAGGGAACACTGAAGCTTTCTTT.